This record looks at one T cell receptor (beta chain) sequence and its context. TCRdb's copy holds only in-frame clones and misses some; the assay was immunoSEQ multiplex PCR. Of about 120,000 clones listed, about nine tenths are singletons. The length of the CDR3 is 16 residues. In germline, CDR1 is SGDLS, CDR2 YYNGEE. Between the trimmed V and J ends, which lost 4 bases and 4 bases, there was a span of 18 bases. The sample comes from a study of T cell responses to AZD1222 COVID-19 vaccine. Timing groups of about 4 and about 12 weeks for second doses were pooled. The receptor was derived from an adult who received the AZD1222 COVID-19 vaccine. The material sequenced was peripheral blood, taken 28 days after the second AZD1222 dose. This chain links TRBV9 with TRBJ1-5; TRBD1 might be the D (6 bases). DNA of the CDR3: TGTGCCAGCAGCCCAGGAGGGGGGCGGGGGAATCAGCCCCAGCATTTT. This sequence encodes CASSPGGGRGNQPQHF. The full variable domain, with the rest looked up from reference TRBV9 and TRBJ1-5, is DSGVTQTPKHLITATGQRVTLRCSPRSGDLSVYWYQQSLDQGLQFLIQYYNGEERAKGNILERFSAQQFPDLHSELNLSSLELGDSALYFCASSPGGGRGNQPQHFGDGTRLSIL.